The 12 T cell receptor beta chains reported below all come from one sample, sequenced in a study of control samples from healthy donors and cancer patients. The table came from immunoSEQ multiplex PCR; TCRdb's copy has only in-frame clones and leaves some out. The sample carries roughly 79,000 clones, more than 80% recorded once. Sequencing was performed on blood. The receptors derive from a man in his fifties or sixties in good health.

The J gene is TRBJ2-7, the V gene TRBV6-1; D is unclear. This CDR3 is 13 amino acids long. The germline CDR1 and CDR2 sequences are MNHNS and SASEGT. V dropped 2 bases and J dropped 5 bases, with 10 bases sitting between them. The CDR3: CASSERWWDEQYF. The DNA of the CDR3 is TGTGCCAGCAGTGAACGTTGGTGGGACGAGCAGTACTTC.

This chain connects TRBV2 to TRBJ2-3; 8 bases align to TRBD2. This CDR3 region has 14 residues. V trimming: 7 bases; J trimming: 0 bases; junction bases outside the gene matches: 3. Looked up from germline, CDR1 is SNHLY and CDR2 is FYNNEI. The CDR3 is CASNRLASTDTQYF. The CDR3 DNA reads as TGTGCCAGCAACCGACTAGCGAGCACAGATACGCAGTATTTT.

V usage is TRBV5-6 and J usage is TRBJ1-6; D call uncertain. CDR1 and CDR2 (germline): SGHDT, YYEEEE. CDR3 size: 16 residues. Trimming left V 4 bases short and J 2 bases short, with 13 bases between. CDR3 nucleotides: TGTGCCAGCAGCCCCCAATGGGAGGCCTATAATTCACCCCTCCACTTT. As protein: CASSPQWEAYNSPLHF.

The chain employs TRBV7-7 and TRBJ2-7; 7 bases map to TRBD1. With 1 base clipped from V and 3 bases from J, the junction kept 6 bases outside the gene matches. Germline V gene lookup returns CDR1 SSHAT and CDR2 FNYEAQ (reference sequence). The CDR3 consists of 15 residues. The CDR3 DNA is TGTGCCAGCAGCTTAGGGCAGGGGGATATCTACGAGCAGTACTTC. Translated, it gives CASSLGQGDIYEQYF.

This clone was seen a handful of times. This chain links TRBV30 with TRBJ2-7, with 7 bases aligning to TRBD2. The CDR3 extends over 12 amino acids. CDR1 is GTSNPN, CDR2 SVGIG, per germline (reference sequence). The CDR3 loop reads CASGGRAYEQYF. The CDR3 DNA sequence: TGTGCTTCTGGAGGGAGGGCCTACGAGCAGTACTTC.

This clone has a single count. The identical CDR3 is also encoded by other nucleotide sequences in the sample. The genes are TRBV7-8 and TRBJ2-5; 7 positions agree with TRBD1. The CDR3 covers 15 residues. The junction had 9 bases not matched to a gene; V was cut back by 3 bases and J by 5 bases. In germline, CDR1 is SGHVS, CDR2 FQNEAQ. The CDR3 protein is CASSFTGDPRETQYF. The CDR3 nucleotides are TGTGCCAGCAGCTTTACAGGGGATCCTCGCGAGACCCAGTACTTC. The entire variable domain, with the rest obtained from reference TRBV7-8 and TRBJ2-5, is as follows: GAGVSQSPRYKVAKRGQDVALRCDPISGHVSLFWYQQALGQGPEFLTYFQNEAQLDKSGLPSDRFFAERPEGSVSTLKIQRTQQEDSAVYLCASSFTGDPRETQYFGPGTRLLVL.

The chain employs TRBV25-1 and TRBJ1-6; D gene unclear. The V and J ends lost 1 base and 9 bases respectively, with 10 bases between them. The CDR3 contains 14 residues. Germline CDR1 MGHDK, CDR2 SYGVNS. CDR3 in DNA: TGTGCCAGCAGTGAATCGGGGTACCGTTCACCCCTCCACTTT. Translating it yields CASSESGYRSPLHF.

This clone was picked up many times. The rearrangement uses TRBV5-4 and TRBJ2-2; D is perhaps TRBD2 (5 bases). Trimming removed 9 bases from V and 4 bases from J, with 10 bases in between. This CDR3 spans 12 amino acids. In germline, CDR1 is SGHNT, CDR2 YYREEE (reference sequence). CDR3 sequence (DNA): TGTGCCACCCTGGAGGTCACCGGGGAGCTGTTTTTT. It encodes CATLEVTGELFF.

This clone has just one count. The V gene is TRBV5-1, the J gene TRBJ1-6, with 8 bases that match TRBD1. The germline CDR1 and CDR2 sequences are SGHRS and YFSETQ. This CDR3 is 15 amino acids long. J gave up 10 bases and V 3 bases, and 9 bases lay outside the gene matches. CDR3 protein: CASSYTGQGESPLHF. For the CDR3, the DNA is TGCGCCAGCAGCTATACCGGACAGGGAGAGTCACCCCTCCACTTT.

The chain couples TRBV19 to TRBJ2-7, with 10 nucleotides matching TRBD2. V trimming: 5 bases; J trimming: 0 bases; junction bases outside the gene matches: 4. The germline gives CDR1 LNHDA, CDR2 SQIVND (reference sequence). This CDR3 spans 15 amino acids. The CDR3 DNA sequence: TGTGCCAGTAGTGTTAGCGGGAGGTCCTCCTACGAGCAGTACTTC. It is translated as CASSVSGRSSYEQYF.

A remark on this clone: Other nucleotide sequences from this sample produce the same CDR3. The gene calls are TRBV19 and TRBJ1-1, with D perhaps matching TRBD1 (5 bases). V dropped 3 bases and J dropped 5 bases, with 13 bases sitting between them. The CDR3 is 14 amino acids. CDR1 and CDR2 from the germline V gene are LNHDA and SQIVND (reference sequence). CDR3 DNA: TGTGCCAGTAGTATTGTTGGGGGAGGGACTGAAGCTTTCTTT. Protein sequence: CASSIVGGGTEAFF.

The CDR3 here is CASSLQGGTGELFF. The CDR3 DNA reads as TGTGCCAGCAGCTTACAGGGGGGGACCGGGGAGCTGTTTTTT. The chain carries TRBV2 and TRBJ2-2, with D perhaps TRBD1 (8 bases). Trimming removed 6 bases at V and 5 bases at J, with 13 bases between. CDR3 length: 14 residues. Germline lookup yields CDR1 SNHLY and CDR2 FYNNEI.